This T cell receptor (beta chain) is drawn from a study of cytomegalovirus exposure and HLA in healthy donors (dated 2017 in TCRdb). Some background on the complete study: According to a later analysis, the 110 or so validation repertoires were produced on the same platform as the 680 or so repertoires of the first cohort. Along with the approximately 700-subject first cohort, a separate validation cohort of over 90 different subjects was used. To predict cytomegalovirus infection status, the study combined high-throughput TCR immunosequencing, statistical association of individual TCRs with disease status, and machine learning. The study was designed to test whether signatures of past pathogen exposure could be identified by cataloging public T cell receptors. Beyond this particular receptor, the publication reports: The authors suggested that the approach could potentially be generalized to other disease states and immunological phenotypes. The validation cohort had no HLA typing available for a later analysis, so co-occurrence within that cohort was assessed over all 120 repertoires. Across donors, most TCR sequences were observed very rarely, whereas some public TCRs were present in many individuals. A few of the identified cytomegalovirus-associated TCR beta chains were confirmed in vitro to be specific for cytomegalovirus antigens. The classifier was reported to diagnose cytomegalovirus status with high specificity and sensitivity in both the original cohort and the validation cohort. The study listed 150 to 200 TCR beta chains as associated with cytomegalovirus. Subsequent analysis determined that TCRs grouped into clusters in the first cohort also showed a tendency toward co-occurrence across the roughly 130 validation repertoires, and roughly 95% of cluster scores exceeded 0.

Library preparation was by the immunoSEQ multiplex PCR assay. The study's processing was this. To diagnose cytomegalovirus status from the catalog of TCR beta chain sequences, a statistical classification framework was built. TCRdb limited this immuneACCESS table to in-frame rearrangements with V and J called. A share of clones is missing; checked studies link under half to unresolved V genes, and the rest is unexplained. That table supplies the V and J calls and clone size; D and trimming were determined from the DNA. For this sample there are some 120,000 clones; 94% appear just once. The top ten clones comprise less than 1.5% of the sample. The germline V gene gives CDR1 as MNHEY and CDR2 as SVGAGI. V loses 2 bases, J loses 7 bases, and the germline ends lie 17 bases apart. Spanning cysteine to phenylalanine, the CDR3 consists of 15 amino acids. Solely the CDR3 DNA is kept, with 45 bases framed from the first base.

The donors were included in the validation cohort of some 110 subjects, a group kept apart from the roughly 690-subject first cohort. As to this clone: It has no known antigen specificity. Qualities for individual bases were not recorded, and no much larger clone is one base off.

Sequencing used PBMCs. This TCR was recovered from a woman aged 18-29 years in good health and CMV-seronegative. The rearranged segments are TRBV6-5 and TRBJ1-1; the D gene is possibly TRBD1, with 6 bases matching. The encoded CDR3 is CASSYRSDSRIEAFF. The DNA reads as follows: TGTGCCAGCAGTTACCGATCGGACAGCAGAATTGAAGCTTTCTTT.